This record concerns one T cell receptor beta chain sequence. The data are from a study of blood T cell repertoires in COVID-19. Participants were aged roughly 18 to 89 years from about two dozen US areas. The CDR3 is made up of 12 amino acids. CDR1 is SGHDN, CDR2 FVKESK, per germline. The V and J ends lost 8 bases and 4 bases, in that order; junction bases with no gene match: 4. Only in-frame clones appear in the TCRdb table, and some are missing; sequencing was by immunoSEQ multiplex PCR. The sample holds about 350,000 clones, 88% seen once. Sequenced: PBMCs or T cells enriched from blood (not recorded which). The chain has TRBV14 and TRBJ1-1, with 7 bases identical to TRBD1. This TCR was sampled from a woman under 40 who had been exposed to COVID-19. The CDR3 reads CASRQGSTEAFF. The CDR3 nucleotides read TGTGCCAGCCGACAGGGAAGCACTGAAGCTTTCTTT.